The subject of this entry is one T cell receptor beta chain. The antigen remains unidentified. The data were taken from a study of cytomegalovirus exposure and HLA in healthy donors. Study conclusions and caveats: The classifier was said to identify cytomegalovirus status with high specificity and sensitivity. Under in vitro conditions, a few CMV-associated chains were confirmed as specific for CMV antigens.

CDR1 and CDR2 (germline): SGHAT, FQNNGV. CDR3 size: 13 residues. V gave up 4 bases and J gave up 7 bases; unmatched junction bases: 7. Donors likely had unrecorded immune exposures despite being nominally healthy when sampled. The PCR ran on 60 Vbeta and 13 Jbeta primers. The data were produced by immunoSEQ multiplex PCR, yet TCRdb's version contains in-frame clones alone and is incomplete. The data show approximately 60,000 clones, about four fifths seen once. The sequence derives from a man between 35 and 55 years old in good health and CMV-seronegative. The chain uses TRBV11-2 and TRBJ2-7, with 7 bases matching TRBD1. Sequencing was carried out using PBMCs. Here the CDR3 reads CASSSNRGGEQYF. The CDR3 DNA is TGTGCCAGCAGCTCCAACAGGGGTGGGGAGCAGTACTTC.